A single sample gave rise to the 10 T cell receptor beta chains below, sequenced in a study of identical twins. TCRdb processed the 5' RACE reads anew with MiXCR; each CDR3 protein has one entry. The top ten hold 10% to 15% of the sample, which has 400,000 to 500,000 distinct CDR3 sequences, roughly 18% seen once. The sequenced material came from naive T cells sorted from blood. These receptor sequences come from a middle-aged man in good health.

This clonotype was seen many times. The chain combines TRBV20-1 with TRBJ1-6; TRBD1 matches 8 bases. This CDR3 comprises 14 residues. Trimming cost V 6 bases and J 7 bases; bases outside gene matches: 8. Germline CDR1 DFQATT, CDR2 SNEGSKA (reference sequence). This CDR3 is CSAATGVGNSPLHF. The CDR3 DNA is TGCAGTGCGGCGACAGGGGTCGGCAATTCACCCCTCCACTTT.

This clonotype was seen ten or more times. This chain joins TRBV27 and TRBJ2-7, with D tentatively TRBD1 or TRBD2 (5 bases each). Germline V lookup: CDR1 MNHEY, CDR2 SMNVEV (reference sequence). Trimming left V 8 bases short and J 0 bases short, with 17 bases between. The CDR3 is 15 residues long. CDR3 nucleotides: TGTGCCAGCCCTCTTAGGGACGCCTACTCCTACGAGCAGTACTTC. It is translated as CASPLRDAYSYEQYF.

This clonotype appeared many times. V usage is TRBV5-1 and J usage is TRBJ1-2, with 8 bases lining up with TRBD1. Germline V gene lookup returns CDR1 SGHRS and CDR2 YFSETQ. V shed 3 bases, J shed 3 bases, and the junction held 7 bases outside the gene matches. The CDR3 runs 15 residues. The CDR3 reads CASSWVDRGDYGYTF. In DNA form, the CDR3 reads TGCGCCAGCAGCTGGGTAGACAGGGGCGACTATGGCTACACCTTC. The full variable domain, its missing parts supplied by reference TRBV5-1 and TRBJ1-2, is KAGVTQTPRYLIKTRGQQVTLSCSPISGHRSVSWYQQTPGQGLQFLFEYFSETQRNKGNFPGRFSGRQFSNSRSEMNVSTLELGDSALYLCASSWVDRGDYGYTFGSGTRLTVV.

This clonotype was found many times. V gene TRBV12-3 or TRBV12-4 combines with J gene TRBJ2-2; 13 bases are shared with TRBD2. The V segment lost 5 bases and the J segment 8 bases; nucleotides outside the gene matches: 8. The CDR3 length is 16 residues. CDR3 sequence (DNA): TGTGCCAGCAGTCCTCGGACTAGCGGGAGTGGTGGGGAGCTGTTTTTT. Its protein product is CASSPRTSGSGGELFF.

The V call is TRBV5-4, the J call TRBJ2-1; D is possibly TRBD1 (6 bases). V was pared by 4 bases and J by 8 bases, with 13 bases between. The CDR3 covers 13 residues. Germline CDR1 reads SGHNT; CDR2 reads YYREEE (reference sequence). The CDR3 sequence is CASSPNRVHEQFF. CDR3 DNA: TGTGCCAGCAGCCCTAACAGGGTCCATGAGCAGTTCTTC.

The chain combines TRBV4-3 with TRBJ2-4; D unclear. The germline V gene encodes CDR1 LGHNA and CDR2 YSLEER. The CDR3 has 14 residues. Trimming took 1 base from V and 3 from J, leaving 7 bases between them. The CDR3 nucleotides read TGCGCCAGCAGCCAAGTTTTTGGCAAAAACATTCAGTACTTC. Protein sequence: CASSQVFGKNIQYF.

This clonotype came up a few times. The gene calls are TRBV7-1 and TRBJ2-3; 9 bases match TRBD1. TRBV7-1 is reported as an ORF; its role is uncertain. The CDR3 covers 23 residues. V lost 2 bases, J lost 0 bases, and 24 bases stayed unmatched. CDR3 loop: CASSSTGTGWSTGTGWSTDTQYF. CDR3 DNA sequence: TGTGCCAGCAGCTCAACCGGGACAGGGTGGAGCACGGGGACAGGGTGGAGCACAGATACGCAGTATTTT.

A few counts support this clonotype. The rearrangement joins TRBV5-1 to TRBJ1-6; D gene uncertain. The length of the CDR3 is 13 residues. Germline V gives CDR1 SGHRS, CDR2 YFSETQ. V was shortened by 0 bases and J by 10 bases, with 8 bases between the two germline ends. Here the CDR3 reads CASSLEMGSPLHF. Here the CDR3 DNA reads TGCGCCAGCAGCTTGGAGATGGGCTCACCCCTCCACTTT.

This clonotype was seen only a few times. This chain joins TRBV6-5 and TRBJ2-2; no reliable D call. Between the trimmed V and J ends, which lost 8 bases and 4 bases, there was a span of 8 bases. Germline values: CDR1 MNHEY, CDR2 SVGAGI. The length of the CDR3 is 12 residues. The CDR3 nucleotides are TGTGCCAGCGTAACCGTCACCGGGGAGCTGTTTTTT. Translated: CASVTVTGELFF.

The rearrangement links TRBV24-1 to TRBJ2-5; 11 positions match TRBD2. The length of the CDR3 is 15 residues. The V gene's germline CDR1 is KGHDR and CDR2 SFDVKD. V lost 4 bases and J lost 1; bases outside the gene matches: 1. The CDR3 nucleotides are TGTGCCACCAGTGACGGGACTAGCGGCCAAGAGACCCAGTACTTC. Its translation is CATSDGTSGQETQYF.